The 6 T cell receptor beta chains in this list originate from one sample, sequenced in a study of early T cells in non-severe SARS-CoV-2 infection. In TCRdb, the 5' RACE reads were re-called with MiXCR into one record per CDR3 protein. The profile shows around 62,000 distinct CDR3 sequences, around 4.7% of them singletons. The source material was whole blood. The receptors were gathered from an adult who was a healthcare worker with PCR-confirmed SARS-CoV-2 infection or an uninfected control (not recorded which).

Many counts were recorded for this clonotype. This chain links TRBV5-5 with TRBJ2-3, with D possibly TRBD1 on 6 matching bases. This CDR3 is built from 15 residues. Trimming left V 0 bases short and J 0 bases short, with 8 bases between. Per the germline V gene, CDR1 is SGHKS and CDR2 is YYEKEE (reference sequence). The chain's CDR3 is CASSLDGTSTDTQYF. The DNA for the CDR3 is TGTGCCAGCAGCTTGGACGGGACAAGCACAGATACGCAGTATTTT.

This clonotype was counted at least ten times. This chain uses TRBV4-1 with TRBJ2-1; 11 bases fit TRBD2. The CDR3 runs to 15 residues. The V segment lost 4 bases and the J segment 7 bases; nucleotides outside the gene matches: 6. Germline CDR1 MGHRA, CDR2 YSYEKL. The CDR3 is CASSLGLAGRNEQFF. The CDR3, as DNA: TGCGCCAGCAGCCTAGGACTAGCGGGTAGAAATGAGCAGTTCTTC.

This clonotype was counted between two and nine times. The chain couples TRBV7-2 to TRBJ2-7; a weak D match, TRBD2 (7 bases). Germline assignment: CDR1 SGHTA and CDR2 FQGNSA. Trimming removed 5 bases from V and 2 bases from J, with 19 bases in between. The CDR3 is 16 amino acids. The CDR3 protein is CASSPRGGGLTYEQYF. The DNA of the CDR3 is TGTGCCAGCAGCCCACGGGGAGGGGGTCTGACCTACGAGCAGTACTTC.

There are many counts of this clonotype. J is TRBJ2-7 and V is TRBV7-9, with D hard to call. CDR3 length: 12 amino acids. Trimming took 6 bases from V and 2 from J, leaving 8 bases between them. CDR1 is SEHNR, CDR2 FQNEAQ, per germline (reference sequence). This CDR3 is CASSGVAYEQYF. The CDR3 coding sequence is TGTGCCAGCAGTGGTGTAGCCTACGAGCAGTACTTC.

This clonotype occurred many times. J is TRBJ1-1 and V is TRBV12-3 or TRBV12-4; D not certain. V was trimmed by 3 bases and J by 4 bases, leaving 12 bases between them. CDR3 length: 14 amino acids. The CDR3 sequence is CASSLAWGSTEAFF. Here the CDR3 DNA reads TGTGCCAGCAGTTTGGCTTGGGGTTCCACTGAAGCTTTCTTT.

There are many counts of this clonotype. As DNA, the CDR3 is TGTGCCAGCAGCTTAGCGCACAGCCCCTACGAGCAGTACTTC. This gives the protein CASSLAHSPYEQYF. This chain connects TRBV7-6 to TRBJ2-7; D is uncertain. The germline CDR1 and CDR2 sequences are SGHVS and FNYEAQ. This CDR3 contains 14 residues. V gave up 0 bases and J gave up 2 bases, with 8 bases separating them. The full variable domain, its missing parts supplied by reference TRBV7-6 and TRBJ2-7, is GAGVSQSPRYKVTKRGQDVALRCDPISGHVSLYWYRQALGQGPEFLTYFNYEAQQDKSGLPNDRFSAERPEGSISTLTIQRTEQRDSAMYRCASSLAHSPYEQYFGPGTRLTVT.